Shown below are 23 T cell receptor beta chains from a single sample sequenced in a study of cytomegalovirus exposure and HLA in healthy donors. PCR amplification relied on 60 Vbeta primers (plus 13 Jbeta primers). Here immunoSEQ multiplex PCR was the method, and the copy in TCRdb shows in-frame clones only, minus some. This sample has 75,000 to 90,000 clones, with 85% found just once. The sample comprised PBMCs. The receptors were gathered from a man aged 40-55 years in good health and CMV-seropositive.

The sample holds one count of this clone. V is TRBV9 and J is TRBJ1-4, with D unresolved. Germline V lookup: CDR1 SGDLS, CDR2 YYNGEE. Trimming took 0 bases from V and 0 from J, leaving 6 bases between them. The CDR3 length is 15 residues. In nucleotides, the CDR3 is TGTGCCAGCAGCGTAGGAACTGCAACTAATGAAAAACTGTTTTTT. Protein product: CASSVGTATNEKLFF. The whole variable domain, remainder taken from reference TRBV9 and TRBJ1-4, is DSGVTQTPKHLITATGQRVTLRCSPRSGDLSVYWYQQSLDQGLQFLIQYYNGEERAKGNILERFSAQQFPDLHSELNLSSLELGDSALYFCASSVGTATNEKLFFGSGTQLSVL.

This rearrangement joins TRBV11-3 to TRBJ1-1; 7 positions match TRBD1. V was clipped by 5 bases and J by 5 bases; unmatched bases: 8. Per germline, CDR1 SGHNT and CDR2 YENEEA. The CDR3 has 14 residues. CDR3 sequence reads: CASSRRQGLTEAFF. The CDR3 DNA sequence: TGTGCCAGCAGCCGGCGACAGGGACTTACTGAAGCTTTCTTT.

The chain combines TRBV6-1 with TRBJ2-1; 11 bases fit TRBD2. The CDR3 extends over 15 amino acids. V dropped 5 bases and J dropped 5; count of bases not matched to a gene: 5. CDR1 MNHNS and CDR2 SASEGT come from the germline V gene. This CDR3 reads CASSKLAGDHNEQFF. The CDR3 nucleotides read TGTGCCAGCAGTAAACTAGCGGGGGACCACAATGAGCAGTTCTTC.

This clone was seen just once. The chain is built from TRBV28 and TRBJ2-7; tentative D call: TRBD2 (5 bases). With 1 base removed from V and 6 bases from J, the gap between germline ends came to 16 bases. The CDR3 sequence is 15 residues long. Germline values: CDR1 MDHEN, CDR2 SYDVKM. In DNA form, the CDR3 reads TGTGCCAGCAGTTTATCCGGGGTTCTTTGGGGCGAGCAGTACTTC. Its translation is CASSLSGVLWGEQYF. The whole variable domain, filled in from reference TRBV28 and TRBJ2-7, reads DVKVTQSSRYLVKRTGEKVFLECVQDMDHENMFWYRQDPGLGLRLIYFSYDVKMKEKGDIPEGYSVSREKKERFSLILESASTNQTSMYLCASSLSGVLWGEQYFGPGTRLTVT.

The chain is built from TRBV6-1 and TRBJ2-2, with a weak D call TRBD1 (6 bases). Per the germline V gene, CDR1 is MNHNS and CDR2 is SASEGT. The CDR3 length is 17 residues. V lost 0 bases and J 1 base, leaving 12 bases between the germline ends. The CDR3 here is CASSEAVGAKNTGELFF. The CDR3 nucleotides read TGTGCCAGCAGTGAAGCTGTGGGGGCCAAGAACACCGGGGAGCTGTTTTTT.

V is TRBV5-8 and J is TRBJ2-7; possibly TRBD2 for D (6 bases). The CDR3 is made up of 16 amino acids. From germline, CDR1 is SGHTS and CDR2 YDEGEE. V was shortened by 1 base and J by 3 bases, with 17 bases between the two germline ends. The CDR3 protein is CASSLWRLVRVYEQYF. Written as DNA, the CDR3 is TGTGCCAGCAGCTTGTGGAGACTAGTGCGAGTCTACGAGCAGTACTTC.

The V gene is TRBV5-1, the J gene TRBJ2-1; weak D call: TRBD2 (5 bases). The CDR3 sequence is 14 residues long. V shed 0 bases and J shed 4 bases, with 8 bases lying between them. CDR1 is SGHRS, CDR2 YFSETQ, per germline. The CDR3: CASSLAEGYNEQFF. The CDR3 bases are TGCGCCAGCAGCTTGGCCGAGGGTTACAATGAGCAGTTCTTC. Together with reference TRBV5-1 and TRBJ2-1, the CDR3 gives the full variable domain: KAGVTQTPRYLIKTRGQQVTLSCSPISGHRSVSWYQQTPGQGLQFLFEYFSETQRNKGNFPGRFSGRQFSNSRSEMNVSTLELGDSALYLCASSLAEGYNEQFFGPGTRLTVL.

This clone appeared a single time. The rearrangement links TRBV10-1 to TRBJ1-2; D possibly corresponds to TRBD1 (5 bases). In germline, CDR1 is WNHNN, CDR2 SYGVQD (reference sequence). V was pared by 11 bases and J by 8 bases, with 24 bases between. The CDR3 spans 14 residues. CDR3 sequence reads: CAPSVGGFLIGYTF. In DNA form, the CDR3 reads TGCGCCCCCAGTGTCGGGGGGTTCCTCATAGGCTACACCTTC.

The rearrangement joins TRBV11-2 to TRBJ1-4, with D unresolved. Germline-derived CDR1 and CDR2 are SGHAT and FQNNGV. The CDR3 sequence is 14 residues long. Trimming removed 1 base from V and 4 bases from J, with 7 bases in between. The CDR3 sequence: CASSLVGSNEKLFF. The CDR3, as DNA: TGTGCCAGCAGCTTAGTGGGCAGTAATGAAAAACTGTTTTTT. Full variable domain (remainder filled in from reference TRBV11-2 and TRBJ1-4): EAGVAQSPRYKIIEKRQSVAFWCNPISGHATLYWYQQILGQGPKLLIQFQNNGVVDDSQLPKDRFSAERLKGVDSTLKIQPAKLEDSAVYLCASSLVGSNEKLFFGSGTQLSVL.

The V gene is TRBV19, the J gene TRBJ2-1, with a weak D call TRBD1 (6 bases). The CDR3 is 14 amino acids. V lost 7 bases and J lost 2, with 12 bases in between. Per the germline V gene, CDR1 is LNHDA and CDR2 is SQIVND (reference sequence). The DNA of the CDR3 is TGTGCCAGTAAAGGCCCAGGGGCCTACAATGAGCAGTTCTTC. This sequence encodes CASKGPGAYNEQFF.

This clone was recorded once. V is TRBV5-1 and J is TRBJ2-2, with D possibly TRBD2 on 5 matching bases. The CDR3 is 16 amino acids. Per the germline V gene, CDR1 is SGHRS and CDR2 is YFSETQ. V was pared by 1 base and J by 1 base, with 11 bases between. This CDR3 reads CASSLNAGLNTGELFF. Here the CDR3 DNA reads TGCGCCAGCAGCTTGAATGCGGGCCTGAACACCGGGGAGCTGTTTTTT.

The genes are TRBV5-6 and TRBJ2-6; no reliable D call. Germline CDR1 SGHDT, CDR2 YYEEEE. The CDR3 length is 15 residues. Between the trimmed V and J ends, which lost 4 bases and 1 base, there was a span of 9 bases. In DNA, the CDR3 is TGTGCCAGCAGCCCTGACTTGTCTGGGGCCAACGTCCTGACTTTC. This encodes CASSPDLSGANVLTF. Filled out from reference TRBV5-6 and TRBJ2-6, the complete variable domain reads DAGVTQSPTHLIKTRGQQVTLRCSPKSGHDTVSWYQQALGQGPQFIFQYYEEEERQRGNFPDRFSGHQFPNYSSELNVNALLLGDSALYLCASSPDLSGANVLTFGAGSRLTVL.

The chain employs TRBV4-1 and TRBJ1-4, with D unresolved. The germline CDR1 and CDR2 sequences are MGHRA and YSYEKL. V was pared by 0 bases and J by 8 bases, with 16 bases between. The CDR3 spans 16 residues. The CDR3 nucleotides are TGCGCCAGCAGCCAAGATCCGGGAGGCGTACGGGAAAAACTGTTTTTT. Residues: CASSQDPGGVREKLFF.

This clone was observed a few times. The V and J genes are TRBV5-1 and TRBJ2-7; TRBD2 matches at 7 bases. J gave up 3 bases and V 0 bases, and 6 bases lay outside the gene matches. CDR1 is SGHRS and CDR2 is YFSETQ in the germline V gene. CDR3 size: 15 residues. The CDR3: CASSLVRAGDYEQYF. CDR3 coding DNA: TGCGCCAGCAGCTTGGTTCGGGCGGGGGACTACGAGCAGTACTTC.

With regard to this clone: A read error may account for a junction end that differs from germline. This chain joins TRBV7-9 and TRBJ2-3; 10 bases match TRBD2. The length of the CDR3 is 16 residues. The germline V gene encodes CDR1 SEHNR and CDR2 FQNEAQ (reference sequence). The CDR3: CSSPPLAGGRGDTQYF. The DNA of the CDR3 is TGTTCCAGCCCCCCCTTAGCGGGGGGCCGGGGAGATACGCAGTATTTT.

The V gene is TRBV7-3, the J gene TRBJ1-2, with D unclear. The CDR3 contains 12 residues. The V end lost 8 bases, the J end lost 3 bases, and 10 bases lay between the germline ends. Germline CDR1 SGHTA, CDR2 FQGTGA. This CDR3 reads CASERGYYGYTF. CDR3 bases: TGTGCCAGCGAACGAGGCTACTATGGCTACACCTTC. The full variable domain, completed using reference TRBV7-3 and TRBJ1-2, is GAGVSQTPSNKVTEKGKYVELRCDPISGHTALYWYRQSLGQGPEFLIYFQGTGAADDSGLPNDRFFAVRPEGSVSTLKIQRTERGDSAVYLCASERGYYGYTFGSGTRLTVV.

The CDR3: CASSSTGNLNGANVLTF. The CDR3 bases are TGTGCCAGCTCCTCGACAGGGAATCTTAACGGGGCCAACGTCCTGACTTTC. The J gene is TRBJ2-6, the V gene TRBV18; 7 positions agree with TRBD1. The CDR3 is 17 residues long. V was pared by 6 bases and J by 4 bases, with 12 bases of the junction left unmatched. Germline values: CDR1 KGHSH, CDR2 LQKENI. Together with reference TRBV18 and TRBJ2-6, the CDR3 gives the full variable domain: NAGVMQNPRHLVRRRGQEARLRCSPMKGHSHVYWYRQLPEEGLKFMVYLQKENIIDESGMPKERFSAEFPKEGPSILRIQQVVRGDSAAYFCASSSTGNLNGANVLTFGAGSRLTVL.

This clone appeared once. The chain couples TRBV28 to TRBJ2-7; TRBD2 might be the D (5 bases). Trimming shortened V by 8 bases and J by 6 bases, and 11 bases separated the two germline ends. The germline CDR1 and CDR2 sequences are MDHEN and SYDVKM. The CDR3 extends over 11 amino acids. The CDR3 loop is CASGEKTEQYF. The CDR3 DNA reads TGTGCCAGCGGGGAGAAGACCGAGCAGTACTTC. The variable domain in full, with the rest retrieved from reference TRBV28 and TRBJ2-7, is DVKVTQSSRYLVKRTGEKVFLECVQDMDHENMFWYRQDPGLGLRLIYFSYDVKMKEKGDIPEGYSVSREKKERFSLILESASTNQTSMYLCASGEKTEQYFGPGTRLTVT.

V and J are TRBV9 and TRBJ2-3, with TRBD1 as a possible D gene (7 bases). This CDR3 contains 18 residues. Between the trimmed V and J ends, which lost 5 bases and 0 bases, there was a span of 22 bases. Germline V gene sequence: CDR1 SGDLS, CDR2 YYNGEE. The CDR3 region is CASSQGVAGPSSTDTQYF. The CDR3 DNA reads as TGTGCCAGCAGTCAGGGGGTTGCGGGGCCGTCTAGCACAGATACGCAGTATTTT.

The chain has TRBV9 and TRBJ2-3, with TRBD2 matching 13 bases. V lost 4 bases and J lost 6; bases outside the gene matches: 17. This CDR3 is built from 19 residues. Germline assignment: CDR1 SGDLS and CDR2 YYNGEE. The CDR3 sequence: CASSPLRLAGGSQWDTQYF. CDR3 coding DNA: TGTGCCAGCAGCCCCCTAAGACTAGCGGGGGGTTCGCAGTGGGATACGCAGTATTTT.

This clone was observed once. The chain recombines TRBV30 with TRBJ1-1; D call uncertain. Trimming removed 4 bases from V and 2 bases from J, with 8 bases in between. Germline lookup yields CDR1 GTSNPN and CDR2 SVGIG (reference sequence). The CDR3 extends over 12 amino acids. Here the CDR3 DNA reads TGTGCCTGGAAGAGGGCTAACACTGAAGCTTTCTTT. Translating gives CAWKRANTEAFF.

The rearrangement joins TRBV19 to TRBJ1-4; a possible D gene is TRBD1 (6 bases). The CDR3 extends over 15 amino acids. V dropped 7 bases and J dropped 8 bases, with 20 bases sitting between them. CDR1 and CDR2 from the germline V gene are LNHDA and SQIVND (reference sequence). The CDR3 region is CASTLKSGGGEKLFF. The CDR3 DNA is TGTGCCAGTACCTTAAAGTCGGGGGGCGGCGAAAAACTGTTTTTT. Complete variable domain (other parts from reference TRBV19 and TRBJ1-4): DGGITQSPKYLFRKEGQNVTLSCEQNLNHDAMYWYRQDPGQGLRLIYYSQIVNDFQKGDIAEGYSVSREKKESFPLTVTSAQKNPTAFYLCASTLKSGGGEKLFFGSGTQLSVL.

The V call is TRBV29-1, the J call TRBJ2-5; 10 bases map to TRBD1. The junction had 7 bases not matched to a gene; V was cut back by 4 bases and J by 5 bases. Per the germline V gene, CDR1 is SQVTM and CDR2 is ANQGSEA. The CDR3 length is 14 residues. The CDR3 is CSVGDRGYVETQYF. In DNA form, the CDR3 reads TGCAGCGTTGGGGACAGGGGATACGTGGAGACCCAGTACTTC.